This TCR beta chain was identified during a study of cytomegalovirus exposure and HLA in healthy donors. Findings and limits, study-wide: Rare TCR sequences dominated, though some public TCRs recurred in many donors. Later analysis associated a missense DCLRE1C variant with TCR beta V- and J-gene trimming. Overall, roughly 160 TCR beta chains were annotated as cytomegalovirus-associated.

Germline V gene sequence: CDR1 MNHEY, CDR2 SVGAGI. V shed 6 bases and J shed 2 bases, with 14 bases lying between them. The CDR3 sequence is 15 residues long. Notes on this clone: Its antigen is as yet unknown.

Vbeta (60) and Jbeta (13) primers were used in the PCR. Original methodology: In a later analysis, roughly 11 million of some 80 million unique beta chains occurred in at least two donors. Libraries were prepared by immunoSEQ multiplex PCR; TCRdb keeps only in-frame clonotypes and omits some of them. That table gives V, J and clone size, and the DNA gave D and trimming. The data contain 95,000 to 100,000 clones, about 80% of them singletons. The chain employs TRBV6-5 and TRBJ2-1; a possible D gene is TRBD1 (5 bases). The receptor was isolated from a man between 40 and 49 years old in good health and CMV-seronegative. The source material was PBMCs. The CDR3 loop is CASSRQTRAYNEQFF. DNA of the CDR3: TGTGCCAGCAGCCGACAGACCCGGGCCTACAATGAGCAGTTCTTC.